This is a list of T cell receptor beta chains from one sample in a study of T cells in localized non-small cell lung cancer. Profiled with immunoSEQ multiplex PCR; TCRdb holds only in-frame clones, not every one. Of about 83,000 clones listed, around 80% are singletons. Sequenced material: peripheral blood, taken before any cancer treatment. The receptors come from a female donor aged 60 or older with stage I lung adenocarcinoma. Both conserved end residues are part of each CDR3. The D gene is left open where the match is weak. Not all rows give a size; the values are once, few, many and, for expanded clones, a class.

abundance | j_gene | d_gene | v_gene | CDR3nt | CDR3aa
. | TRBJ1-6 | . | TRBV4-3 | TGCGCCAGCAGCCAAGATATGGGGATAGGTAATTCACCCCTCCACTTT | CASSQDMGIGNSPLHF
. | TRBJ1-6 | TRBD1 | TRBV9 | TGTGCCAGCAGCGTAAGGGACAGGGGTTCTTCACCCCTCCACTTT | CASSVRDRGSSPLHF
. | TRBJ2-7 | TRBD2 | TRBV5-8 | TGTGCCAGCAGCCCTAGCGGTGCGCCCTACGAGCAGTACTTC | CASSPSGAPYEQYF
. | TRBJ1-1 | . | TRBV13 | TGTGCCAGCAGCCGGGGACAGAACACTGAAGCTTTCTTT | CASSRGQNTEAFF
. | TRBJ1-5 | TRBD1 | TRBV28 | TGTGCCAGCAGGAGACAGGGGACAGGGTCCCATCAGCCCCAGCATTTT | CASRRQGTGSHQPQHF
. | TRBJ2-3 | . | TRBV11-2 | TGTGCCAGCAGCTTAACTAGCTCTATGCCAGATACGCAGTATTTT | CASSLTSSMPDTQYF
. | TRBJ2-7 | TRBD1 | TRBV5-4 | TGTGCCAGCAGCTCTAACCAAGGGACAGGGAGAACGTACGAGCAGTACTTC | CASSSNQGTGRTYEQYF
. | TRBJ2-2 | . | TRBV19 | TGTGCCAGTAGTACCCTCCAGGCCAGCGCGAACACCGGGGAGCTGTTTTTT | CASSTLQASANTGELFF
. | TRBJ2-7 | . | TRBV5-4 | TGCGCCAGCAGCCAAGAAAACTATCAGACCTACGAGCAGTACTTC | CASSQENYQTYEQYF
. | TRBJ2-7 | . | TRBV7-3 | TGTGCCAGCAGCTTAACTGGGGGACTCGACGAGCAGTACTTC | CASSLTGGLDEQYF
. | TRBJ2-1 | . | TRBV6-1 | TGTGCCAGCAGTGACTGGAAAACCCGCAATCAGCAGTTCTTC | CASSDWKTRNQQFF
. | TRBJ2-5 | TRBD1 | TRBV6-5 | TGTGCCAGCACCGGGACAGGGCAACAAGAGACCCAGTACTTC | CASTGTGQQETQYF
. | TRBJ2-7 | . | TRBV13 | TGTGCCAGCAGCTTACGGGGGTTCTACGAGCAGTACTTC | CASSLRGFYEQYF
. | TRBJ1-5 | . | TRBV7-2 | TGTGCCAGCAGCCTGGCTGGGGATCTTAATCAGCCCCAGCATTTT | CASSLAGDLNQPQHF
once | TRBJ2-1 | . | TRBV7-2 | TGTGCCAGCAGCTTATATATGAGGGGTCAGCAGTTCTTC | CASSLYMRGQQFF
. | TRBJ1-6 | . | TRBV30 | TGTGCCTGGAGTCTGAGTGGTTCACCCCTCCACTTT | CAWSLSGSPLHF
few | TRBJ1-1 | . | TRBV10-3 | TGTGCCATCAGTTTCAACACTGAAGCTTTCTTT | CAISFNTEAFF
. | TRBJ1-4 | TRBD1 | TRBV6-6 | TGTGCCAGCAGTAAGACAGGGGGAGCGGAAAAACTGTTTTTT | CASSKTGGAEKLFF
. | TRBJ2-3 | . | TRBV29-1 | TGCAGCGCTAGGGGGGGGACAGATACGCAGTATTTT | CSARGGTDTQYF
. | TRBJ1-1 | TRBD1 | TRBV10-1 | TGCGCCAGCGGGCCTCAGGGGGCGCGAGACACTGAAGCTTTCTTT | CASGPQGARDTEAFF
. | TRBJ2-5 | TRBD1 | TRBV5-4 | TGTGCCAGCAGCTTGGCGATCGGGACAGGGGCGACCCAGTACTTC | CASSLAIGTGATQYF
. | TRBJ2-5 | . | TRBV7-9 | TGTGCCAGCAGCTTAGGAGGAGCCGCCAAGGAGACCCAGTACTTC | CASSLGGAAKETQYF
. | TRBJ2-5 | TRBD2 | TRBV11-2 | TGTGCCAGCAGCTTACTAGCGGGGGGCCAAGAGACCCAGTACTTC | CASSLLAGGQETQYF
. | TRBJ2-2 | . | TRBV11-2 | TGTGCCAGCAGCCTCGGGATGAGAAACACCGGGGAGCTGTTTTTT | CASSLGMRNTGELFF
once | TRBJ1-2 | . | TRBV5-5 | TGTGCCAGCAGCCCCCCTTTGGGTGGCTACACCTTC | CASSPPLGGYTF
. | TRBJ2-7 | . | TRBV7-9 | TGTGCCAGCAGCTTAGCGGGGGAGCAGTACTTC | CASSLAGEQYF
. | TRBJ1-1 | . | TRBV6-5 | TGTGCCAGCACCCCGACAGGAGGGAACACTGAAGCTTTCTTT | CASTPTGGNTEAFF
. | TRBJ2-5 | TRBD2 | TRBV5-3 | TGTGCCAGAAGCTTCCGCAGGGAAGCGGGAGTGGAGGAGACCCAGTACTTC | CARSFRREAGVEETQYF
. | TRBJ1-1 | . | TRBV10-1 | TGCGCCAGCATTAAAGGGAAAAAGAACACTGAAGCTTTCTTT | CASIKGKKNTEAFF
. | TRBJ2-5 | . | TRBV13 | TGTGCCAGCAGGAACCAGGGTACATGGGGGGAGACCCAGTACTTC | CASRNQGTWGETQYF
. | TRBJ1-4 | TRBD1 | TRBV4-3 | TGCGCCAGCAGCCCTTCGACAGGGAGAGGTGAAAAACTGTTTTTT | CASSPSTGRGEKLFF
. | TRBJ1-2 | TRBD1 | TRBV18 | TGTGCCAGCTCACCGACAGGGGCGAGCGGCTACACCTTC | CASSPTGASGYTF
. | TRBJ2-2 | . | TRBV7-2 | TGTGCCAGCAGCTTATCACAGTACACCGGGGAGCTGTTTTTT | CASSLSQYTGELFF
. | TRBJ1-1 | TRBD1 | TRBV28 | TGTGCCAGCAGGTCGCAGGGGGCGCAGGGGACTGAAGCTTTCTTT | CASRSQGAQGTEAFF
. | TRBJ1-1 | TRBD1 | TRBV7-9 | TGTGCCAGCAGCACCGACGGACAGGGGGCTGGAGCTTTCTTT | CASSTDGQGAGAFF